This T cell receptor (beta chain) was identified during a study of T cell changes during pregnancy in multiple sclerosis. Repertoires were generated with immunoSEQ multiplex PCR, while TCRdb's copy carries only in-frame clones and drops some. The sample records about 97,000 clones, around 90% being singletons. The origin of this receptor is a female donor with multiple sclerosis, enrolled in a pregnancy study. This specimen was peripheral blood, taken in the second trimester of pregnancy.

The CDR3 loop reads CAITPGPVNTEAFF. The CDR3 nucleotides read TGTGCCATCACCCCGGGTCCGGTGAACACTGAAGCTTTCTTT. The chain couples TRBV10-3 to TRBJ1-1, with D unclear. The ends were cut back, 7 bases at V and 0 bases at J, with 12 bases in the middle. Germline V gene data show CDR1 as ENHRY and CDR2 as SYGVKD. The CDR3 loop spans 14 amino acids.